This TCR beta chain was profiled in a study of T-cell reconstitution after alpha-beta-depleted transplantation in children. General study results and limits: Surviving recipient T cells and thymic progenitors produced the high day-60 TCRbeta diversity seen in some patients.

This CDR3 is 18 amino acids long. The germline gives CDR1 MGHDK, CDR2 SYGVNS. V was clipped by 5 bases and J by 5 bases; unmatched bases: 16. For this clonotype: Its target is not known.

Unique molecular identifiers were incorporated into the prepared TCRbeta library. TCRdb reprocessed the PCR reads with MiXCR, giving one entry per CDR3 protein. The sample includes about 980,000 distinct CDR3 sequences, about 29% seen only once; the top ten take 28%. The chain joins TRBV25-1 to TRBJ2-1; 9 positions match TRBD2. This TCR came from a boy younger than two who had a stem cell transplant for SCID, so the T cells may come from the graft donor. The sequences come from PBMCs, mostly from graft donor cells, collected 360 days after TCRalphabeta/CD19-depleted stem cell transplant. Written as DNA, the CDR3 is TGTGCCAGCAGTCGAGACGTGAAGACGGGACTAGCCCACAATGAGCAGTTCTTC. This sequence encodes CASSRDVKTGLAHNEQFF.